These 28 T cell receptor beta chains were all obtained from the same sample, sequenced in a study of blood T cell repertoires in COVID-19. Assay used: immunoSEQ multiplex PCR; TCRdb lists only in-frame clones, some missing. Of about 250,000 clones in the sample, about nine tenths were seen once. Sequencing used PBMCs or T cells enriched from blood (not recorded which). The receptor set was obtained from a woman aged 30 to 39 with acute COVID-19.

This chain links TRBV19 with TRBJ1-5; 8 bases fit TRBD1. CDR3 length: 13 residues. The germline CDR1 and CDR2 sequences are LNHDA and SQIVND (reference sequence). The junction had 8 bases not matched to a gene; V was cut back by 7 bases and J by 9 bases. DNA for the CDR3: TGTGCCAGTACCCGGGACAGGTCCCCGCCCCAGCATTTT. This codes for CASTRDRSPPQHF.

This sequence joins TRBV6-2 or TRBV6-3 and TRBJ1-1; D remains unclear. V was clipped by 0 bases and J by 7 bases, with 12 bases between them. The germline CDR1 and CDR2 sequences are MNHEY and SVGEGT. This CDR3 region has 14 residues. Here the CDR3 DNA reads TGTGCCAGCAGTTACTCGGCAGGTCCAGATGAAGCTTTCTTT. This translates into CASSYSAGPDEAFF.

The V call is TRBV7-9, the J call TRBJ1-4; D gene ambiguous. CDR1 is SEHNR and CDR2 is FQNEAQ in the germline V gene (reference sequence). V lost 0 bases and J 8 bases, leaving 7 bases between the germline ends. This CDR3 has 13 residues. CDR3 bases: TGTGCCAGCAGCTTAGCGATGAGGGAAAAACTGTTTTTT. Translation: CASSLAMREKLFF.

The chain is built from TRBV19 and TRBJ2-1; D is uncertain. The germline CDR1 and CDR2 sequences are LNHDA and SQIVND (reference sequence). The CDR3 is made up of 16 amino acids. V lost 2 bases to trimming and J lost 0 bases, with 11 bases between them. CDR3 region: CASSIFSWSSYNEQFF. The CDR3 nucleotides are TGTGCCAGTAGTATATTTTCATGGAGCTCCTACAATGAGCAGTTCTTC.

For the CDR3, the DNA is TGTGCTAGTGGTTTGACGAGGACGGGATCGAACACTGAAGCTTTCTTT. It translates to CASGLTRTGSNTEAFF. This chain joins TRBV12-5 and TRBJ1-1; D is unresolved. Germline loops: CDR1 LGHNT, CDR2 FRNRAP. The V gene lost 2 bases and the J gene lost 1 base, with 14 bases spanning the gap. This CDR3 has 16 residues.

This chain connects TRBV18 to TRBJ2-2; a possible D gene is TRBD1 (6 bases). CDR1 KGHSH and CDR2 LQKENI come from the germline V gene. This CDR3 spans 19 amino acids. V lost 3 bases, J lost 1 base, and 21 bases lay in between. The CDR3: CASSPQRPGHVMNTGELFF. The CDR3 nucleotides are TGTGCCAGCTCACCCCAACGACCGGGACACGTTATGAACACCGGGGAGCTGTTTTTT. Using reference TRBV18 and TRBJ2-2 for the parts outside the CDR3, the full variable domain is NAGVMQNPRHLVRRRGQEARLRCSPMKGHSHVYWYRQLPEEGLKFMVYLQKENIIDESGMPKERFSAEFPKEGPSILRIQQVVRGDSAAYFCASSPQRPGHVMNTGELFFGEGSRLTVL.

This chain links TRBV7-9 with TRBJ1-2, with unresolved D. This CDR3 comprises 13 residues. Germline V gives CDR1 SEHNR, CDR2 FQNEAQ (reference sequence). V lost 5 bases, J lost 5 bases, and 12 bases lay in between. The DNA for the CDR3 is TGTGCCAGCAGCCCGGATGAGACTTATGGCTACACCTTC. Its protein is CASSPDETYGYTF.

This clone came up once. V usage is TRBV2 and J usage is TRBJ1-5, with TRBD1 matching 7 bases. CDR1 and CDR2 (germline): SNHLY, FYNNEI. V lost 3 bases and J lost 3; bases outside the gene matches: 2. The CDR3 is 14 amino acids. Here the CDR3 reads CASSEGQPNQPQHF. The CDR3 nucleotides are TGTGCCAGCAGTGAGGGACAGCCCAATCAGCCCCAGCATTTT.

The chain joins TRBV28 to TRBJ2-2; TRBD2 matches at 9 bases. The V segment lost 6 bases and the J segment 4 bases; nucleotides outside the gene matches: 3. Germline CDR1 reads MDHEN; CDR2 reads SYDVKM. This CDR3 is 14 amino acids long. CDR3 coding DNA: TGTGCCAGCAGATTAGCGGGGGTCACCGGGGAGCTGTTTTTT. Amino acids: CASRLAGVTGELFF.

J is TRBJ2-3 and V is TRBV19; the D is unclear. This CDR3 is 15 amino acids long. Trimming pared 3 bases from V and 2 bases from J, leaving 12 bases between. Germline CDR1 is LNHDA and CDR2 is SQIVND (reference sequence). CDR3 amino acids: CASSIGSGPTDTQYF. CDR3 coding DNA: TGTGCCAGTAGTATTGGTTCAGGCCCCACAGATACGCAGTATTTT.

The CDR3 here is CASSPREGSGNTIYF. The CDR3 region has the DNA TGTGCCAGCTCACCACGGGAGGGCTCTGGAAACACCATATATTTT. The chain uses TRBV18 and TRBJ1-3; D unresolved. Germline CDR1 and CDR2: KGHSH and LQKENI. The germline V and J ends were trimmed by 1 base and 0 bases, with 7 bases remaining between them. The CDR3 is 15 amino acids. The full variable domain, in which reference TRBV18 and TRBJ1-3 provide the parts outside the CDR3, is NAGVMQNPRHLVRRRGQEARLRCSPMKGHSHVYWYRQLPEEGLKFMVYLQKENIIDESGMPKERFSAEFPKEGPSILRIQQVVRGDSAAYFCASSPREGSGNTIYFGEGSWLTVV.

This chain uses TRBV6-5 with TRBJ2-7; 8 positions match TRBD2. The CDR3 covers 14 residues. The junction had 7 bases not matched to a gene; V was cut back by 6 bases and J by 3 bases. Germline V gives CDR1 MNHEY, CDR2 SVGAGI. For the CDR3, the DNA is TGTGCCAGCAGCCCCGCGGGGGGAGGCTACGAGCAGTACTTC. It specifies CASSPAGGGYEQYF.

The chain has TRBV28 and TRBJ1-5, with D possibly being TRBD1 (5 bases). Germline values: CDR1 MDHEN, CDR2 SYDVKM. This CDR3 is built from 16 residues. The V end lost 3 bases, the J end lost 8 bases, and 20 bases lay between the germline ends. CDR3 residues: CASSFGGAGRREPQHF. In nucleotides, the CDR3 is TGTGCCAGCAGTTTTGGCGGGGCTGGAAGGCGTGAGCCCCAGCATTTT.

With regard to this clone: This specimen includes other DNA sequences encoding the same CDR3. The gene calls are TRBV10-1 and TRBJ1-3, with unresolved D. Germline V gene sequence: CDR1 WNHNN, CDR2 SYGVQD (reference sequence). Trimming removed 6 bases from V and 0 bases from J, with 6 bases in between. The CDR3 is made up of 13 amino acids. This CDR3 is CASSTGSGNTIYF. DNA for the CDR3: TGCGCCAGCAGCACCGGCTCTGGAAACACCATATATTTT.

CDR3 in DNA: TGCAGCGTTGCTGGTCGAGAGGGAGAGACCCAGTACTTC. Protein: CSVAGREGETQYF. The rearrangement links TRBV29-1 to TRBJ2-5, with D maybe TRBD2 (5 bases). V was clipped by 4 bases and J by 4 bases, with 13 bases between them. Germline CDR1 and CDR2: SQVTM and ANQGSEA. The CDR3 totals 13 residues. Using reference TRBV29-1 and TRBJ2-5 for the parts outside the CDR3, the full variable domain is SAVISQKPSRDICQRGTSLTIQCQVDSQVTMMFWYRQQPGQSLTLIATANQGSEATYESGFVIDKFPISRPNLTFSTLTVSNMSPEDSSIYLCSVAGREGETQYFGPGTRLLVL.

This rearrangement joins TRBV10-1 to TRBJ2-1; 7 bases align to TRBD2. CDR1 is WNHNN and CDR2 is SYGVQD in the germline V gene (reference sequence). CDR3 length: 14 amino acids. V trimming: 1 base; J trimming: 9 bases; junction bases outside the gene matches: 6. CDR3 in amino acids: CASSEWIPGGEQFF. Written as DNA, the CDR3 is TGCGCCAGCAGTGAGTGGATCCCGGGGGGTGAGCAGTTCTTC.

CDR3 bases: TGTGCCAGCAGCCTCATTCCGGGAACAACCGGGGAGCTGTTTTTT. Translating it yields CASSLIPGTTGELFF. The genes are TRBV27 and TRBJ2-2, with D possibly matching TRBD2 (5 bases). Trimming stripped 6 bases from V and 5 bases from J, with 16 bases between. The V gene's germline CDR1 is MNHEY and CDR2 SMNVEV (reference sequence). This CDR3 contains 15 residues.

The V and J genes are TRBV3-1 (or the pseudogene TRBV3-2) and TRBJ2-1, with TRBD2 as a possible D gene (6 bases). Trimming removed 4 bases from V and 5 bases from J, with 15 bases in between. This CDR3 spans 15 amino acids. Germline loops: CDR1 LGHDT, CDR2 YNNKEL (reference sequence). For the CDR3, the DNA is TGTGCCAGCAGCCCACTACGGGAGCTGAACAATGAGCAGTTCTTC. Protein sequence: CASSPLRELNNEQFF.

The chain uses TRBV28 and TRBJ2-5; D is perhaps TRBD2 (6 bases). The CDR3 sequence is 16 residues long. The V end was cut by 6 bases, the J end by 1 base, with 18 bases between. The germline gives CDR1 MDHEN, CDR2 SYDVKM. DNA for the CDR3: TGTGCCAGCAGCCCTTTACTAGCAGAGAGCCAAGAGACCCAGTACTTC. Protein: CASSPLLAESQETQYF.

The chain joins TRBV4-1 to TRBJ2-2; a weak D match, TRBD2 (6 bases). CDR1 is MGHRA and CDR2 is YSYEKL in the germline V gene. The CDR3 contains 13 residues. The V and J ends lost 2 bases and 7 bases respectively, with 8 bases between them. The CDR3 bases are TGCGCCAGCAGCCAATCGGGGGTCGGGGAGCTGTTTTTT. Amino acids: CASSQSGVGELFF.

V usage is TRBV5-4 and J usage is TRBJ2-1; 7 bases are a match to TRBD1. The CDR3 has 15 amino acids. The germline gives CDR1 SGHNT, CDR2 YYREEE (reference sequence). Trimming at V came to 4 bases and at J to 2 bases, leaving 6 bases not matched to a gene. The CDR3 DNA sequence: TGTGCCAGCAGCGTTGACAGGGAGCCCTACAATGAGCAGTTCTTC. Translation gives CASSVDREPYNEQFF.

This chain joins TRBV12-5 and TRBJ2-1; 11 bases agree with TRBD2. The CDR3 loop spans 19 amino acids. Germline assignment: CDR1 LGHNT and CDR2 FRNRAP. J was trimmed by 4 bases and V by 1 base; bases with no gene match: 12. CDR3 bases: TGTGCTAGTGGTTTGGCACGATCGGTAGCGGGAGGGCCATACAATGAGCAGTTCTTC. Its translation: CASGLARSVAGGPYNEQFF.

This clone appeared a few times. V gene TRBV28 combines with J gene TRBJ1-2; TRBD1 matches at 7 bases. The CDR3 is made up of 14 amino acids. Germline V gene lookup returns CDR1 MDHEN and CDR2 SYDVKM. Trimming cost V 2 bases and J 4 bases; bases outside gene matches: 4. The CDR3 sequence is CASSLPGQSYGYTF. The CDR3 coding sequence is TGTGCCAGCAGTTTACCGGGACAGAGCTATGGCTACACCTTC.

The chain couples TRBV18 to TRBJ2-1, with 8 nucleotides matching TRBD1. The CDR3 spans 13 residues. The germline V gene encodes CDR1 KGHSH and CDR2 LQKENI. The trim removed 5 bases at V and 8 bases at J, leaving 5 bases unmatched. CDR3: CASSKTGVDEQFF. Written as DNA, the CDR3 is TGTGCCAGCTCAAAGACAGGGGTCGATGAGCAGTTCTTC.

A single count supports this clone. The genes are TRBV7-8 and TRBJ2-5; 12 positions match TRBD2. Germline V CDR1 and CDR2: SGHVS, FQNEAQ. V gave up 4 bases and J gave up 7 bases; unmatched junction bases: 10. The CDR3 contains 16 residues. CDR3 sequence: CASSSTSGGYPTTQYF. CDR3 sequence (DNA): TGTGCCAGCAGCTCTACTAGCGGGGGGTATCCTACGACCCAGTACTTC.

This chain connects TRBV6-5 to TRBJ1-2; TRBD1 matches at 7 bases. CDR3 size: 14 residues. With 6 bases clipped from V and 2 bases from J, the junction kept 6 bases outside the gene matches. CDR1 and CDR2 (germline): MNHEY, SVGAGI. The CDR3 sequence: CASRDRAGNYGYTF. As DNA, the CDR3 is TGTGCCAGCAGAGACAGGGCGGGAAACTATGGCTACACCTTC.

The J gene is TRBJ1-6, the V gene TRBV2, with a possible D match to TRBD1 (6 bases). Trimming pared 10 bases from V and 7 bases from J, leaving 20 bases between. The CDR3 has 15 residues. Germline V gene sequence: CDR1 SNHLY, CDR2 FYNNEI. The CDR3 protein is CAIVQGPSENSPLHF. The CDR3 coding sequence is TGTGCCATCGTACAGGGCCCCTCGGAGAATTCACCCCTCCACTTT.

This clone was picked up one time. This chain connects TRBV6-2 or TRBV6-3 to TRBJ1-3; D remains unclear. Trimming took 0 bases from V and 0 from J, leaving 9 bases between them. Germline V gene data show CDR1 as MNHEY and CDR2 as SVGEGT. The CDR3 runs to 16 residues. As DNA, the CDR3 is TGTGCCAGCAGTTACTCGGCGGCCAACTCTGGAAACACCATATATTTT. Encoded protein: CASSYSAANSGNTIYF.